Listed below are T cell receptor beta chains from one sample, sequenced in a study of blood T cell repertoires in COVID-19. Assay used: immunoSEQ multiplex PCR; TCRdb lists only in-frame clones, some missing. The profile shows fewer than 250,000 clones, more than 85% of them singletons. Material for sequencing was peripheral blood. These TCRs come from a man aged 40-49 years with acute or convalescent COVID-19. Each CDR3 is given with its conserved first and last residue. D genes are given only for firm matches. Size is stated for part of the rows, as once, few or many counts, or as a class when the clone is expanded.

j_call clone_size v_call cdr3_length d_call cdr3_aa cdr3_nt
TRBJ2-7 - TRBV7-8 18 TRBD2 CASSLVATSGLGGGEQYF TGTGCCAGCAGCTTAGTGGCGACTAGCGGCCTTGGTGGGGGTGAGCAGTACTTC
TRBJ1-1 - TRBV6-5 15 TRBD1 CASSWGDSSNTEAFF TGTGCCAGCAGCTGGGGGGACAGCTCGAACACTGAAGCTTTCTTT
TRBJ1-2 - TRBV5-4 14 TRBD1 CASSLGQGNSGYTF TGTGCCAGCAGCTTGGGACAGGGGAATTCGGGCTACACCTTC
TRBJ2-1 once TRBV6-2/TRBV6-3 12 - CASSYLYNEQFF TGTGCCAGCAGTTATCTTTACAATGAGCAGTTCTTC
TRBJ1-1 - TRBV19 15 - CASSIGTWGNTEAFF TGTGCCAGTAGTATAGGGACATGGGGGAACACTGAAGCTTTCTTT
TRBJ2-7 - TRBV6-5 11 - CASTSYYEQYF TGTGCCAGCACTAGTTACTACGAGCAGTACTTC
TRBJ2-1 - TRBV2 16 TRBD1 CASSNPKQGESNEQFF TGTGCCAGCAGCAATCCCAAACAGGGGGAAAGCAATGAGCAGTTCTTC
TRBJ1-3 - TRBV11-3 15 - CASSSPTGEGNTIYF TGTGCCAGCAGCTCGCCGACGGGAGAGGGAAACACCATATATTTT
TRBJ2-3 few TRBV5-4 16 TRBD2 CASSFGTSGFTDTQYF TGTGCCAGCAGTTTCGGGACTAGCGGGTTCACAGATACGCAGTATTTT
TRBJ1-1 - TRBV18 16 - CASSPFQGHQETEAFF TGTGCCAGCTCACCCTTCCAGGGGCACCAGGAGACTGAAGCTTTCTTT
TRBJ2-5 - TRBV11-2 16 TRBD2 CASSPRRGGRQETQYF TGTGCCAGCAGCCCCCGGAGGGGAGGGAGACAAGAGACCCAGTACTTC
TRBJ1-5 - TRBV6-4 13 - CASSAGPGQPQHF TGTGCCAGCAGTGCAGGTCCGGGGCAGCCCCAGCATTTT